Below are 31 T cell receptor beta chains sequenced from a single sample in a study of T-cell memory formation after mild COVID-19. One entry per CDR3 protein, called by TCRdb with MiXCR from the 5' RACE reads. The table records more than 200,000 distinct CDR3 sequences, about a sixth of them present only once. Material for sequencing was PBMCs or a T cell subset sorted from them (not recorded which). These receptors were collected from a man aged 18 to 29 who had mild COVID-19 (a few samples of this study predate the infection). Cell type and time point are not known.

This rearrangement joins TRBV20-1 to TRBJ1-5; D not certain. The CDR3 has 13 residues. Trimming pared 2 bases from V and 3 bases from J, leaving 8 bases between. The V gene's germline CDR1 is DFQATT and CDR2 SNEGSKA (reference sequence). The chain's CDR3 is CSARTEANQPQHF. DNA of the CDR3: TGCAGTGCTAGAACCGAGGCCAATCAGCCCCAGCATTTT.

This clonotype was seen a few times. The chain combines TRBV12-3 or TRBV12-4 with TRBJ2-3, with a weak D call TRBD2 (6 bases). V dropped 4 bases and J dropped 0 bases, with 14 bases sitting between them. This CDR3 spans 16 amino acids. The CDR3 bases are TGTGCCAGCAGTTCCCCGGCGGGGCCTAGCACAGATACGCAGTATTTT. Protein product: CASSSPAGPSTDTQYF.

There are many counts of this clonotype. V is TRBV12-3 or TRBV12-4 and J is TRBJ2-2; no firm D call. V was cut by 6 bases and J by 4 bases, with 9 bases left in between. CDR3 size: 13 residues. CDR3: CASSLGPTGELFF. In nucleotides, the CDR3 is TGTGCCAGCAGCCTCGGACCCACCGGGGAGCTGTTTTTT.

CDR3 nucleotides: TGTGCCAGCAGCCAAGATGGTTGGGACACTGAAGCTTTCTTT. This codes for CASSQDGWDTEAFF. The chain links TRBV3-1 to TRBJ1-1, with D hard to call. The germline gives CDR1 LGHDT, CDR2 YNNKEL (reference sequence). Trimming left V 0 bases short and J 3 bases short, with 8 bases between. The CDR3 has 14 amino acids.

This clonotype occurred many times. V is TRBV5-1 and J is TRBJ2-5; 8 bases are a match to TRBD2. V trimming: 2 bases; J trimming: 9 bases; junction bases outside the gene matches: 12. The germline V gene encodes CDR1 SGHRS and CDR2 YFSETQ. The CDR3 totals 15 residues. CDR3 DNA: TGCGCCAGCAGCTTTGGTAGCGGGACGCCGGGGGCCCAGTACTTC. Encoded protein: CASSFGSGTPGAQYF.

The chain joins TRBV5-1 to TRBJ2-5; maybe TRBD2 (6 bases). The V gene lost 1 base and the J gene lost 0 bases, with 10 bases spanning the gap. Germline CDR1 and CDR2: SGHRS and YFSETQ. The CDR3 length is 15 residues. CDR3 sequence reads: CASSLSGVNQETQYF. The CDR3 DNA is TGCGCCAGCAGCTTGTCGGGGGTCAACCAAGAGACCCAGTACTTC.

V gene TRBV7-9 combines with J gene TRBJ1-1, with 8 positions matching TRBD1. The CDR3 length is 13 residues. The V segment lost 5 bases and the J segment 5 bases; nucleotides outside the gene matches: 4. The germline gives CDR1 SEHNR, CDR2 FQNEAQ (reference sequence). Here the CDR3 reads CASSGTGKTEAFF. CDR3 DNA sequence: TGTGCCAGCAGCGGGACAGGAAAAACTGAAGCTTTCTTT.

J is TRBJ1-6 and V is TRBV20-1; tentative D call: TRBD1 (6 bases). Trimming pared 6 bases from V and 7 bases from J, leaving 19 bases between. Germline V CDR1 and CDR2: DFQATT, SNEGSKA (reference sequence). The CDR3 runs 15 residues. CDR3 DNA: TGCAGTGCCGATGACAGGTCCCCCCCCAATTCACCCCTCCACTTT. It translates to CSADDRSPPNSPLHF.

This clonotype showed up just a few times. CDR3 sequence: CATSTTLTGGLETQYF. The DNA for the CDR3 is TGTGCCACCAGCACTACCCTTACAGGGGGCTTGGAGACCCAGTACTTC. The V gene is TRBV15, the J gene TRBJ2-5; 9 bases align to TRBD1. The CDR3 is made up of 16 amino acids. With 4 bases clipped from V and 5 bases from J, the junction kept 11 bases outside the gene matches. The V gene's germline CDR1 is LNHNV and CDR2 YYDKDF (reference sequence).

The V gene is TRBV23-1, the J gene TRBJ1-1, with 7 bases fitting TRBD1. TRBV23-1 is identified as an open reading frame with a role that is uncertain. The CDR3 loop spans 16 amino acids. The V and J ends lost 4 bases and 5 bases, in that order; junction bases with no gene match: 13. CDR3 loop: CASSRHRDRLRTEAFF. The CDR3 DNA reads as TGCGCCAGCAGTCGCCACAGGGACAGACTGAGGACTGAAGCTTTCTTT.

The genes are TRBV12-3 or TRBV12-4 and TRBJ2-1, with a tentative D call TRBD2 (5 bases). The CDR3 is made up of 13 amino acids. Between the trimmed V and J ends, which lost 3 bases and 10 bases, there was a span of 13 bases. CDR3 in DNA: TGTGCCAGCAGTTTCCGTTCCGGGGTCGAGCAGTTCTTC. Protein: CASSFRSGVEQFF.

This clonotype was counted ten times or more. The V gene is TRBV5-1, the J gene TRBJ2-4; D may correspond to TRBD1 or TRBD2 (5 bases each). The germline CDR1 and CDR2 sequences are SGHRS and YFSETQ. The V and J ends lost 0 bases and 6 bases respectively, with 10 bases between them. CDR3 length: 14 amino acids. CDR3 in DNA: TGCGCCAGCAGCTTGGTACCAGGGACAAACATTCAGTACTTC. Translating it yields CASSLVPGTNIQYF.

The chain is built from TRBV6-5 and TRBJ2-7; TRBD1 agrees at 7 bases. Germline lookup yields CDR1 MNHEY and CDR2 SVGAGI. Germline trimming cut 0 bases from V and 2 bases from J; bases unmatched to any gene: 4. The CDR3 totals 15 residues. CDR3 sequence (DNA): TGTGCCAGCAGTTACTCGATACAGGGGACCTACGAGCAGTACTTC. Protein product: CASSYSIQGTYEQYF.

The gene calls are TRBV7-2 and TRBJ2-5; TRBD1 is a possible D gene (5 bases). Trimming took 6 bases from V and 6 from J, leaving 20 bases between them. CDR1 is SGHTA and CDR2 is FQGNSA in the germline V gene. The length of the CDR3 is 15 residues. The CDR3 coding sequence is TGTGCCAGCAGTCCTCTCTGGGGCAGCGCGAAGACCCAGTACTTC. Protein: CASSPLWGSAKTQYF.

This clonotype occurred a few times. V is TRBV18 and J is TRBJ2-5; 9 bases line up with TRBD1. The CDR3 covers 13 residues. Per germline, CDR1 KGHSH and CDR2 LQKENI. The junction had 4 bases not matched to a gene; V was cut back by 6 bases and J by 5 bases. CDR3 sequence reads: CASSTGGLETQYF. The CDR3 nucleotides read TGTGCCAGCTCCACAGGGGGCCTCGAGACCCAGTACTTC.

The chain combines TRBV5-1 with TRBJ2-1; 8 nucleotides line up with TRBD1. The junction had 4 bases not matched to a gene; V was cut back by 0 bases and J by 5 bases. The CDR3 consists of 15 residues. CDR1 is SGHRS and CDR2 is YFSETQ in the germline V gene. The CDR3 loop reads CASSLEPGQDNEQFF. Written as DNA, the CDR3 is TGCGCCAGCAGCTTGGAACCGGGACAGGACAATGAGCAGTTCTTC.

This chain links TRBV6-2 or TRBV6-3 with TRBJ2-7; D call uncertain. The germline V and J ends were trimmed by 6 bases and 0 bases, with 12 bases remaining between them. Germline loops: CDR1 MNHEY, CDR2 SVGEGT. This CDR3 spans 14 amino acids. CDR3 protein: CASRFTVLSYEQYF. The CDR3 DNA reads TGTGCCAGCAGATTCACAGTCCTCTCCTACGAGCAGTACTTC.

Only a few counts were recorded for this clonotype. The V gene is TRBV20-1, the J gene TRBJ2-3, with D perhaps matching TRBD2 (5 bases). The V gene's germline CDR1 is DFQATT and CDR2 SNEGSKA (reference sequence). The ends were cut back, 0 bases at V and 1 base at J, with 14 bases in the middle. The CDR3 is 16 amino acids. CDR3 sequence reads: CSARDRYLRGTDTQYF. CDR3 DNA sequence: TGCAGTGCTAGAGACCGATACTTGAGGGGCACAGATACGCAGTATTTT.

This clonotype appeared once. The rearrangement links TRBV29-1 to TRBJ2-3; 8 nucleotides agree with TRBD1. CDR3 size: 15 residues. Germline-derived CDR1 and CDR2 are SQVTM and ANQGSEA. After removal of 0 bases from V and 3 bases from J, the junction contained 5 bases not matched to a gene. The CDR3 DNA is TGCAGCGTTGAAGATCAGGGGGCGCGGACAGATACGCAGTATTTT. As protein: CSVEDQGARTDTQYF.

The gene calls are TRBV24-1 and TRBJ1-1; possible D gene TRBD1, 6 bases. V was cut by 11 bases and J by 8 bases, with 20 bases left in between. The CDR3 runs 13 residues. Looked up from germline, CDR1 is KGHDR and CDR2 is SFDVKD. The CDR3 sequence is CAITTGVKTEAFF. In DNA form, the CDR3 reads TGTGCCATCACGACAGGCGTAAAGACCGAAGCTTTCTTT.

The gene calls are TRBV11-2 and TRBJ1-1; no clear D gene. This CDR3 is built from 13 residues. Trimming took off 5 bases at V and 3 bases at J, with 10 bases between the two ends. Germline V CDR1 and CDR2: SGHAT, FQNNGV. As DNA, the CDR3 is TGTGCCAGCAGCACCCGACAAGACACTGAAGCTTTCTTT. Translated, it gives CASSTRQDTEAFF.

The V and J genes are TRBV5-1 and TRBJ2-7, with D uncertain. CDR3 length equals 14 residues. Germline V gives CDR1 SGHRS, CDR2 YFSETQ. Deletions cut 4 bases from V and 3 bases from J, with 14 bases between. CDR3 sequence: CASSPRLTGYEQYF. The CDR3 coding sequence is TGCGCCAGCAGCCCCCGCTTAACTGGCTACGAGCAGTACTTC.

This clonotype was picked up many times. This chain links TRBV20-1 with TRBJ1-5; D is uncertain. From germline, CDR1 is DFQATT and CDR2 SNEGSKA (reference sequence). CDR3 size: 12 residues. The germline V and J ends were trimmed by 3 bases and 2 bases, with 5 bases remaining between them. DNA of the CDR3: TGCAGTGCTAGGGACGGCAATCAGCCCCAGCATTTT. It codes for CSARDGNQPQHF.

At least ten counts were recorded for this clonotype. The V gene is TRBV5-1, the J gene TRBJ2-3; D is perhaps TRBD1 or TRBD2 (5 bases each). Germline CDR1 is SGHRS and CDR2 is YFSETQ. The CDR3 contains 13 residues. V lost 4 bases and J lost 0, with 6 bases in between. The CDR3 DNA reads TGCGCCAGCAGCGGGGACAGCACAGATACGCAGTATTTT. Translating gives CASSGDSTDTQYF.

This clonotype has more than one count but fewer than ten. The rearrangement joins TRBV28 to TRBJ2-1; the D is unclear. V was clipped by 7 bases and J by 0 bases, with 4 bases between them. The germline V gene encodes CDR1 MDHEN and CDR2 SYDVKM. This CDR3 contains 12 residues. CDR3 DNA sequence: TGTGCCAGCACGCCCTCCTACAATGAGCAGTTCTTC. Translated: CASTPSYNEQFF.

This clonotype was counted a few times. The gene calls are TRBV27 and TRBJ1-6; possibly TRBD1 for D (5 bases). Trimming took 6 bases from V and 6 from J, leaving 18 bases between them. The CDR3 extends over 16 amino acids. CDR1 is MNHEY and CDR2 is SMNVEV in the germline V gene (reference sequence). Written as DNA, the CDR3 is TGTGCCAGCAGAAAAATGGCCGGGACGGGTAATTCACCCCTCCACTTT. Translation gives CASRKMAGTGNSPLHF.

V and J are TRBV6-5 and TRBJ1-4; perhaps TRBD1 as D (6 bases). CDR1 is MNHEY and CDR2 is SVGAGI in the germline V gene. This CDR3 has 15 amino acids. Deletions cut 6 bases from V and 10 bases from J, with 21 bases between. CDR3 coding DNA: TGTGCCAGCAGCACCGCCGGGGGGCCAAAGGGAAAACTGTTTTTT. Translated, it gives CASSTAGGPKGKLFF.

This clonotype was detected a few times. The rearrangement links TRBV7-3 to TRBJ1-1, with unresolved D. Germline V gene lookup returns CDR1 SGHTA and CDR2 FQGTGA. Trimming stripped 8 bases from V and 1 base from J, with 11 bases between. This CDR3 spans 13 amino acids. CDR3 sequence (DNA): TGTGCCAGCCTGGCCCAGCCGAACACTGAAGCTTTCTTT. Its translation: CASLAQPNTEAFF.

The rearrangement links TRBV4-1 to TRBJ1-2; 9 nucleotides line up with TRBD1. Losses at the gene ends were 4 bases for V and 8 bases for J; bases not matched to a gene: 8. Germline V gene sequence: CDR1 MGHRA, CDR2 YSYEKL. The CDR3 has 14 amino acids. As DNA, the CDR3 is TGCGCCAGCAGCCCATCCGAGGGACAGGGAGGCTACACCTTC. Its translation: CASSPSEGQGGYTF.

This clonotype turned up a few times. The V gene is TRBV11-2, the J gene TRBJ2-1; the D is unclear. Trimming stripped 2 bases from V and 9 bases from J, with 8 bases between. Germline V gene data show CDR1 as SGHAT and CDR2 as FQNNGV. This CDR3 has 12 residues. CDR3 region: CASSLIFSEQFF. The CDR3 nucleotides read TGTGCCAGCAGCTTAATATTCAGTGAGCAGTTCTTC.

The V call is TRBV3-1, the J call TRBJ2-4, with D uncertain. This CDR3 has 14 residues. Germline CDR1 reads LGHDT; CDR2 reads YNNKEL (reference sequence). Trimming removed 3 bases from V and 4 bases from J, with 10 bases in between. The CDR3 here is CASSHRAGKNIQYF. The CDR3 nucleotides are TGTGCCAGCAGCCACCGGGCAGGTAAAAACATTCAGTACTTC.